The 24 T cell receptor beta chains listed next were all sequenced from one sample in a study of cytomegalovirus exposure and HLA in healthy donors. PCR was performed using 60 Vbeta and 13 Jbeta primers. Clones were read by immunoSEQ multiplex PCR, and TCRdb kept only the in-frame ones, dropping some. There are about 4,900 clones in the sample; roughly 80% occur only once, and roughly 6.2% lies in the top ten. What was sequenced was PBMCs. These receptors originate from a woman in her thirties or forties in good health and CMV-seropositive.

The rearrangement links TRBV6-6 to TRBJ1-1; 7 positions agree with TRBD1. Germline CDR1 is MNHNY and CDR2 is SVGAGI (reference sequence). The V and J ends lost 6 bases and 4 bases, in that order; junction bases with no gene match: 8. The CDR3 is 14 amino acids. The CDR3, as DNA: TGTGCCAGCAGCCGGGCCGGGACAGCCACTGAAGCTTTCTTT. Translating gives CASSRAGTATEAFF.

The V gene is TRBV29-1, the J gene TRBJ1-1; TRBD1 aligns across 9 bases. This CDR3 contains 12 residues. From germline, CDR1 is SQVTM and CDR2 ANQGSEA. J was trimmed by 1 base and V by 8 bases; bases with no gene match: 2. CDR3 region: CSSGQGNTEAFF. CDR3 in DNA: TGCAGCTCGGGACAGGGGAACACTGAAGCTTTCTTT. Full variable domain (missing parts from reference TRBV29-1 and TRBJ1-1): SAVISQKPSRDICQRGTSLTIQCQVDSQVTMMFWYRQQPGQSLTLIATANQGSEATYESGFVIDKFPISRPNLTFSTLTVSNMSPEDSSIYLCSSGQGNTEAFFGQGTRLTVV.

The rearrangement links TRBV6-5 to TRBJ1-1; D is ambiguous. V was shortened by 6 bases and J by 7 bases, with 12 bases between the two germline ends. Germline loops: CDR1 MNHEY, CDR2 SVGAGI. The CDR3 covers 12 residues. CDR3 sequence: CASRVDTGEAFF. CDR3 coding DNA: TGTGCCAGCAGGGTCGACACCGGTGAAGCTTTCTTT.

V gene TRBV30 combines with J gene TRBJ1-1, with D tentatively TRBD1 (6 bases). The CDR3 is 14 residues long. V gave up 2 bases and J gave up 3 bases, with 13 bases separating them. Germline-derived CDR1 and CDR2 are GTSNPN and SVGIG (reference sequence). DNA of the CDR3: TGTGCCTGGAGTTTACAGGGCCTCCACACTGAAGCTTTCTTT. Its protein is CAWSLQGLHTEAFF. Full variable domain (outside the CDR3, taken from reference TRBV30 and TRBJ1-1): SQTIHQWPATLVQPVGSPLSLECTVEGTSNPNLYWYRQAAGRGLQLLFYSVGIGQISSEVPQNLSASRPQDRQFILSSKKLLLSDSGFYLCAWSLQGLHTEAFFGQGTRLTVV.

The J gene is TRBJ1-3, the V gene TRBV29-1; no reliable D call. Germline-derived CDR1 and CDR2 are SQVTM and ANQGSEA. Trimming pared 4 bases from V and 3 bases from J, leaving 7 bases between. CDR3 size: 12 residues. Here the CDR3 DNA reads TGCAGCGTTGTAACGGTTGGAAACACCATATATTTT. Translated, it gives CSVVTVGNTIYF.

This chain's CDR3 is CASRGQGAYNEQFF. DNA for the CDR3: TGTGCCAGCCGGGGACAGGGGGCATACAATGAGCAGTTCTTC. The chain is built from TRBV27 and TRBJ2-1; 12 nucleotides match TRBD1. This CDR3 has 14 amino acids. V lost 8 bases to trimming and J lost 4 bases; unmatched junction nucleotides: 3. Germline V lookup: CDR1 MNHEY, CDR2 SMNVEV (reference sequence).

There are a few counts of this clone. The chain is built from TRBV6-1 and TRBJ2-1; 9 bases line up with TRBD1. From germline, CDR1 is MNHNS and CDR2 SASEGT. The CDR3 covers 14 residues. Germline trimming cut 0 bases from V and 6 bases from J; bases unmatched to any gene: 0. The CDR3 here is CASSEATGGNEQFF. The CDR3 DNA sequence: TGTGCCAGCAGTGAAGCGACAGGGGGCAATGAGCAGTTCTTC.

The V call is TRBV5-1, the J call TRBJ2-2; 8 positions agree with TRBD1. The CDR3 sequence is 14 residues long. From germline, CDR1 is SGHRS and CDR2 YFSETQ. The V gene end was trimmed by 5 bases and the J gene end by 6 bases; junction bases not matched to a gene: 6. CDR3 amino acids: CASRVGQGSGELFF. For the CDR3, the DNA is TGCGCCAGCAGGGTAGGACAGGGTTCCGGGGAGCTGTTTTTT. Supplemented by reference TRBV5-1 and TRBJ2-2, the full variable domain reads KAGVTQTPRYLIKTRGQQVTLSCSPISGHRSVSWYQQTPGQGLQFLFEYFSETQRNKGNFPGRFSGRQFSNSRSEMNVSTLELGDSALYLCASRVGQGSGELFFGEGSRLTVL.

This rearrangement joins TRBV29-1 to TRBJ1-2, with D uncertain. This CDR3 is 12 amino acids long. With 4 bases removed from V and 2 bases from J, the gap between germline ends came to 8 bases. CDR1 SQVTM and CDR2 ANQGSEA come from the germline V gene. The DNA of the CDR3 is TGCAGCGTTGCTTTACAGAACTATGGCTACACCTTC. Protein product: CSVALQNYGYTF.

The CDR3 is CASSVTGGNSPLHF. The CDR3 coding sequence is TGTGCCAGCAGTGTGACAGGGGGCAATTCACCCCTCCACTTT. The chain combines TRBV25-1 with TRBJ1-6; TRBD1 matches 10 bases. The CDR3 is 14 amino acids. J was trimmed by 7 bases and V by 4 bases; bases with no gene match: 1. Germline CDR1 is MGHDK and CDR2 is SYGVNS.

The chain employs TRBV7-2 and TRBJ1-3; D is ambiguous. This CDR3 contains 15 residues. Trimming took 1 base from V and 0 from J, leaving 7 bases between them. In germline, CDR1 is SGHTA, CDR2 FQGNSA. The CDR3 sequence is CASSLDLSSGNTIYF. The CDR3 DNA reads TGTGCCAGCAGCTTAGACCTAAGCTCTGGAAACACCATATATTTT. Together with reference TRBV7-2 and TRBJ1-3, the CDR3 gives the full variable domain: GAGVSQSPSNKVTEKGKDVELRCDPISGHTALYWYRQSLGQGLEFLIYFQGNSAPDKSGLPSDRFSAERTGGSVSTLTIQRTQQEDSAVYLCASSLDLSSGNTIYFGEGSWLTVV.

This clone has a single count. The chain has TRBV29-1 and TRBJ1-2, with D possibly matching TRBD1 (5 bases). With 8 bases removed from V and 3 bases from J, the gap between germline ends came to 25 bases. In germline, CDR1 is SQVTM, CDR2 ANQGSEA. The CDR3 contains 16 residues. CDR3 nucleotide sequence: TGCAGCACAACGGGCAGGGCCAGGTTAGGGGACTATGGCTACACCTTC. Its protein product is CSTTGRARLGDYGYTF.

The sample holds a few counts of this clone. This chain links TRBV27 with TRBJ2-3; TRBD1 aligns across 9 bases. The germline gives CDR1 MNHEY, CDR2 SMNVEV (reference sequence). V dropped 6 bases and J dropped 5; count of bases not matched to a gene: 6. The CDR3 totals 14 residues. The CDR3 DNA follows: TGTGCCAGCAGCCTACAGGGGGCGGAAGATACGCAGTATTTT. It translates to CASSLQGAEDTQYF.

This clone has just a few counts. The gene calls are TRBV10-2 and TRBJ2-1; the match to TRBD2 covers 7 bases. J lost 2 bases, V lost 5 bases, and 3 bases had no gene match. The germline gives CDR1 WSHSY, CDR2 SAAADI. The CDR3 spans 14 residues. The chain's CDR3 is CASSRSGTYNEQFF. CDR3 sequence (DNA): TGCGCCAGCAGTAGAAGCGGGACCTACAATGAGCAGTTCTTC.

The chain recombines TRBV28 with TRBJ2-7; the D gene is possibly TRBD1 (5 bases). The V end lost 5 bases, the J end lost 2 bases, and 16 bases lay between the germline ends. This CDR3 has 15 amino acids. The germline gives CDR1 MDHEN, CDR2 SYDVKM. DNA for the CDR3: TGTGCCAGCAGTCTCCGGCAGGGCGGCCCCTACGAGCAGTACTTC. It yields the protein CASSLRQGGPYEQYF.

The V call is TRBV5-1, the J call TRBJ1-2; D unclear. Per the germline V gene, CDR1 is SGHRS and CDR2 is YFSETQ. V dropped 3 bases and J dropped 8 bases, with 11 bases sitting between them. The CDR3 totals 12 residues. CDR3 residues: CASSWAAGGYTF. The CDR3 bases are TGCGCCAGCAGCTGGGCGGCGGGGGGCTACACCTTC.

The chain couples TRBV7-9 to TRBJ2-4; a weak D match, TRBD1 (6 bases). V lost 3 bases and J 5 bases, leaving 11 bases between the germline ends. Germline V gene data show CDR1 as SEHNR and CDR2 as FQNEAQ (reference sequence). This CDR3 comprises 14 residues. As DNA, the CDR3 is TGTGCCAGCAGCTTTACAGGGTTGGAAAACATTCAGTACTTC. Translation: CASSFTGLENIQYF.

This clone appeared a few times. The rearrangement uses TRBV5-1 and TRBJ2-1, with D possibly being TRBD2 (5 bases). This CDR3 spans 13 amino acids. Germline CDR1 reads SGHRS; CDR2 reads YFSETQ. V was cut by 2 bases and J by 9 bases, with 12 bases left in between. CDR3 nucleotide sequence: TGCGCCAGCAGCTTTCTCCATGGAGGTGAGCAGTTCTTC. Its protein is CASSFLHGGEQFF.

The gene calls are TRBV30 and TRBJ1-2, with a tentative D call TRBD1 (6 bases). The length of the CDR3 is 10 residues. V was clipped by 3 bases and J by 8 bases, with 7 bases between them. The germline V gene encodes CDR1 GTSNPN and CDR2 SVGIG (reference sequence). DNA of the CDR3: TGTGCCTGGAGGAGGGGGGGCTACACCTTC. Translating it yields CAWRRGGYTF.

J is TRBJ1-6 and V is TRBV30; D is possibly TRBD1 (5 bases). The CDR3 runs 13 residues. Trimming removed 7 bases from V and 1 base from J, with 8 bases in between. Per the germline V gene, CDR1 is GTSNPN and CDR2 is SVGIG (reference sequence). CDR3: CAFRESYNSPLHF. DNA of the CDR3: TGTGCCTTCAGGGAATCCTATAATTCACCCCTCCACTTT.

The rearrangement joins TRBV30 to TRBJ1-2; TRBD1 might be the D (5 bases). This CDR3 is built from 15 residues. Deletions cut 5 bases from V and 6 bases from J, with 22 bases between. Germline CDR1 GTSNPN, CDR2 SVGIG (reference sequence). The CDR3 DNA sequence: TGTGCCTGGGCCCTTGGCAGGGTGTCATCAAATGGCTACACCTTC. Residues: CAWALGRVSSNGYTF.

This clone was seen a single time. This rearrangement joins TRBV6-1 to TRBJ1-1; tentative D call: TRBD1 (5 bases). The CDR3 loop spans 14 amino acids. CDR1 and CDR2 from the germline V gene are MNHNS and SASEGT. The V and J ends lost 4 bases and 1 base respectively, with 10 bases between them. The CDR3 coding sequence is TGTGCCAGCAGTGTCCGGACAACGAACACTGAAGCTTTCTTT. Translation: CASSVRTTNTEAFF.

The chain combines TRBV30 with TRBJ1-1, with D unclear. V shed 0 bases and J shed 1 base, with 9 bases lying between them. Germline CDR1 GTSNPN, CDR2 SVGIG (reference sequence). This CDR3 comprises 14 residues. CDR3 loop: CAWSVRRTNTEAFF. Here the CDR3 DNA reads TGTGCCTGGAGTGTACGGAGGACGAACACTGAAGCTTTCTTT. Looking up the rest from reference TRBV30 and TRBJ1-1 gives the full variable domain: SQTIHQWPATLVQPVGSPLSLECTVEGTSNPNLYWYRQAAGRGLQLLFYSVGIGQISSEVPQNLSASRPQDRQFILSSKKLLLSDSGFYLCAWSVRRTNTEAFFGQGTRLTVV.

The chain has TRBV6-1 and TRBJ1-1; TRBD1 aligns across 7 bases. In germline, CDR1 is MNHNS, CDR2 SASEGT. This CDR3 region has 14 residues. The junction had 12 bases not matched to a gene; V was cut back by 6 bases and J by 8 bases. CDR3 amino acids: CASRFGQDSFEAFF. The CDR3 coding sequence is TGTGCCAGCAGATTCGGACAGGACTCTTTCGAAGCTTTCTTT.